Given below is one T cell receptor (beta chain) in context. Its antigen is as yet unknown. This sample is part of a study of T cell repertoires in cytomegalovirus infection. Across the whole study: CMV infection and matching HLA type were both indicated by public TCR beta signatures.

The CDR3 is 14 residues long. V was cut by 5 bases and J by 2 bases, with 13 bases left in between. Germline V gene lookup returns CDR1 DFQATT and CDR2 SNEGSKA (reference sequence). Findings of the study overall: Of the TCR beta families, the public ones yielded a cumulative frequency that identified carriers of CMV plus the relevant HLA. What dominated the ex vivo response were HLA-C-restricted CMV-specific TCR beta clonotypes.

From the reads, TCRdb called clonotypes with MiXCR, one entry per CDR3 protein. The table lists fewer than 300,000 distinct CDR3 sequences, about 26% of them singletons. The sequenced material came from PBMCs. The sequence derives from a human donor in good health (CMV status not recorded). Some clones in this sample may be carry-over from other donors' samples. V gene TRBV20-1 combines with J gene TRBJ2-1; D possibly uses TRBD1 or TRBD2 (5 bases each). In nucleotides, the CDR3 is TGCAGTGCTCCGGGGCAAGGCCCCTACAATGAGCAGTTCTTC. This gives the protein CSAPGQGPYNEQFF.